This T cell receptor beta chain was captured in a study of shared clonotypes between healthy human individuals. Profiling relied on immunoSEQ multiplex PCR, and the TCRdb table lists in-frame clones only, not all of them. Found here are some 2 million clones, 85% to 95% of them singletons; the top ten hold 0.1% to 0.15%. Trimming cost V 3 bases and J 3 bases, with 18 bases left between them. The CDR3 runs 16 residues. Germline V gene lookup returns CDR1 SGHVS and CDR2 FQNEAQ. Material for sequencing was naive CD4+ T cells sorted from blood. Subset noted: CD45RA+ positively selected. The genes are TRBV7-8 and TRBJ2-7; D not certain. The source of this sequence is a man between 18 and 35 years old in good health. CDR3 sequence reads: CASSFSWVLDRYEQYF. In DNA form, the CDR3 reads TGTGCCAGCAGCTTTAGTTGGGTTTTGGACCGCTACGAGCAGTACTTC.